This T cell receptor beta chain appears in the sequencing data of a study of blood T cell repertoires in COVID-19 (dated by TCRdb to 2018 to 2020). Looking at the study overall: Collaborator samples came from the United States, Italy and Spain and covered acute and convalescent phases of COVID-19. The prospective study material was composed of cDNA or gDNA derived from T cells, B-cell-depleted T cells, or PBMCs. The dataset comprised deeply sampled blood TCRbeta repertoires from subjects exposed to, actively infected with, or recovered from COVID-19. The repertoires were released in a freely available public database meant as a resource for research on the immune response to SARS-CoV-2. The samples were drawn from two sources: the first 160 participants of the ongoing ImmuneRACE study, and 1,200 or so subjects contributed by 6 global collaborators. A de-identified subject ID, COVID-19 status, age in years and sex were almost always included in the sample metadata. Where available, HLA class I and class II types were taken from metadata supplied by the sample provider and were not determined by assay-based typing. Paper-wide results and their limitations: The quantity of clinical and demographic metadata differed by source and by participant and was supplied without curation.

TCRbeta CDR3 regions were amplified from genomic DNA by means of the immunoSEQ Assay, a bias-controlled multiplex PCR. Per the source publication's procedure: Within the assay, amplification of reference gene primers was used to estimate how many nucleated cells each sample contained. To quantify the absolute abundance of each unique TCRbeta CDR3 rearrangement, sequence reads were collapsed and filtered. For each sample, productive Simpson clonality was calculated by taking the square root of Simpson's diversity index across productive rearrangements. TCRdb provides this immuneACCESS table in a form limited to in-frame rearrangements. Some clones are lacking; in checked studies, under half of them reflect an unresolved V gene, and why the rest are absent is not known. V, J and clone size reflect that table, while D and trimming were determined from the DNA. Recorded for this sample are about 130,000 clones; under 85% of them occurred a single time. 9% to 15% of the sample lies in the top ten.

Collaborating institutions collected whole blood in K2EDTA tubes following their own protocols. For TCRbeta analysis, collaborators shipped samples as frozen whole blood, isolated PBMCs, or DNA extracted from either of those sample types. This clone was counted a few times. There is no known antigen for this receptor. One base away there is no much larger clone; base qualities are not given. The germline ends are 15 bases apart after V is trimmed by 1 base and J by 10 bases. Sequences SGHRS (CDR1) and YFSETQ (CDR2) are obtained from the germline V gene. There are 15 amino acids in the CDR3, from cysteine to phenylalanine inclusive. Only the CDR3 DNA stays, 45 bases, in frame from base 1.

The sequence derives from a woman between 55 and 75 years old with acute or convalescent COVID-19. The sample consisted of peripheral blood. This receptor chain uses TRBV5-1 and TRBJ1-6; the D region possibly corresponds to TRBD1 (6 bases align). The nucleotide sequence is TGCGCCAGCAGCTTGACGGGGACACGGGAATCACCCCTCCACTTT. It translates as CASSLTGTRESPLHF.